The following is a T cell receptor (beta chain) sequence with its context. Its antigen is still unknown. Because it lacks the conserved phenylalanine or tryptophan at the end, this CDR3 is likely a read error. CDR3 length: 15 amino acids. CDR1 and CDR2 (germline): SGHTS, YDEGEE. The data belong to a study of breast tumors, draining lymph nodes, adjacent tissues. Study-level findings and limits: Findings are consistent with lymph node origin and intratumoral expansion of most tumor T cells. Tumor repertoires ranked between lymph nodes and nontumor tissue in diversity, with V and J gene preferences. Tumor and nontumor repertoires were significantly more similar in luminal-like than in basal-like breast cancer.

MiXCR, applied by TCRdb to the multiplex PCR reads, yields one record per CDR3 protein. Of about 140,000 distinct CDR3 sequences in the sample, roughly 33% were seen once. Breast cancer patients provided tissue from their axillary draining lymph nodes. Sequencing was done on a sample of axillary lymph node tissue. The clonotype comes from a female donor with breast cancer. Some clones in this sample may be carry-over from other donors' samples. This chain uses TRBV5-8 with TRBJ2-5; TRBD2 aligns across 7 bases. CDR3 residues: CASSHSGTNQEAQYL. CDR3 DNA: TGTGCCAGCAGCCACTCCGGGACTAATCAAGAGGCCCAGTACCTC.